The 31 T cell receptor beta chains in this list originate from one sample, sequenced in a study of blood T cell repertoires in COVID-19 (dated by TCRdb to 2020 to 2022). Library preparation used the immunoSEQ multiplex PCR assay. Not all clones reach the TCRdb copy of this immuneACCESS table, which keeps in-frame sequences only. Checked studies attribute under half of the gap to unresolved V genes and leave the rest unexplained. A total of over 120,000 clones appear in this sample, about 90% of them only once. The top ten constitute approximately 10% of the sample. Sequencing input: PBMCs or T cells enriched from blood (not recorded which). These TCRs come from a man in his sixties who had recovered from COVID-19.

This sequence joins TRBV2 and TRBJ1-1; TRBD1 agrees at 8 bases. Germline CDR1 and CDR2: SNHLY and FYNNEI. V shed 4 bases and J 1 base; nucleotides not matched to a gene: 5. The CDR3 covers 15 residues. CDR3 protein: CASSATGDPNTEAFF. CDR3 sequence (DNA): TGTGCCAGCAGTGCGACAGGGGACCCGAACACTGAAGCTTTCTTT.

This rearrangement joins TRBV5-1 to TRBJ2-7; 8 bases agree with TRBD1. CDR1 and CDR2 from the germline V gene are SGHRS and YFSETQ. The CDR3 is 15 amino acids. Losses at the gene ends were 7 bases for V and 5 bases for J; bases not matched to a gene: 14. The CDR3 sequence is CASRNTGTGGDEQYF. CDR3 nucleotide sequence: TGCGCCAGCCGAAATACTGGGACAGGAGGCGACGAGCAGTACTTC.

The genes are TRBV11-2 and TRBJ2-2; 8 bases are a match to TRBD1. CDR1 and CDR2 (germline): SGHAT, FQNNGV. After removal of 10 bases from V and 1 base from J, the junction contained 8 bases not matched to a gene. CDR3 size: 15 residues. For the CDR3, the DNA is TGTGCCATCCCGTCCGGGACAGGGAACACCGGGGAGCTGTTTTTT. This encodes CAIPSGTGNTGELFF.

The chain joins TRBV5-4 to TRBJ1-1, with 11 positions matching TRBD1. Germline CDR1 reads SGHNT; CDR2 reads YYREEE (reference sequence). V was clipped by 4 bases and J by 8 bases; unmatched bases: 7. The CDR3 has 14 amino acids. CDR3 in amino acids: CASSLGQGAVEAFF. In DNA, the CDR3 is TGTGCCAGCAGCCTCGGACAGGGGGCTGTGGAAGCTTTCTTT.

This chain uses TRBV7-6 with TRBJ2-2; unclear D gene. V lost 6 bases and J 0 bases, leaving 14 bases between the germline ends. CDR3 length: 16 residues. Germline V CDR1 and CDR2: SGHVS, FNYEAQ. The CDR3 region is CASRLVLSANTGELFF. CDR3 coding DNA: TGTGCCAGCAGGCTTGTCTTGAGTGCGAACACCGGGGAGCTGTTTTTT. Complete variable domain (other parts from reference TRBV7-6 and TRBJ2-2): GAGVSQSPRYKVTKRGQDVALRCDPISGHVSLYWYRQALGQGPEFLTYFNYEAQQDKSGLPNDRFSAERPEGSISTLTIQRTEQRDSAMYRCASRLVLSANTGELFFGEGSRLTVL.

J is TRBJ2-7 and V is TRBV6-2 or TRBV6-3; 7 nucleotides line up with TRBD1. CDR1 and CDR2 (germline): MNHEY, SVGEGT. The trim removed 5 bases at V and 1 base at J, leaving 8 bases unmatched. CDR3 length equals 15 residues. CDR3 region: CASSTTGSGSYEQYF. The CDR3 nucleotides are TGTGCCAGCAGTACGACAGGGTCCGGGTCCTACGAGCAGTACTTC.

The rearrangement joins TRBV29-1 to TRBJ1-4; D is uncertain. V gave up 5 bases and J gave up 8 bases, with 9 bases separating them. CDR1 and CDR2 (germline): SQVTM, ANQGSEA. The CDR3 length is 11 residues. The CDR3 here is CSVLAREKLFF. As DNA, the CDR3 is TGCAGCGTTTTAGCTAGAGAAAAACTGTTTTTT.

The chain is built from TRBV10-2 and TRBJ2-1; the D gene is possibly TRBD1 (6 bases). The germline V gene has CDR1 WSHSY and CDR2 SAAADI. Trimming removed 6 bases from V and 9 bases from J, with 9 bases in between. The CDR3 sequence is 11 residues long. CDR3 region: CASRTGSEQFF. The CDR3 DNA sequence: TGCGCCAGCAGAACAGGGAGTGAGCAGTTCTTC.

This clone was counted a single time. This chain connects TRBV28 to TRBJ1-6; 9 nucleotides match TRBD1. Trimming removed 6 bases from V and 8 bases from J; junction bases left unmatched: 8. Germline values: CDR1 MDHEN, CDR2 SYDVKM. This CDR3 spans 15 amino acids. CDR3 nucleotide sequence: TGTGCCAGCAGAACCCCGGGACAGGGACATTCACCCCTCCACTTT. As protein: CASRTPGQGHSPLHF.

The chain uses TRBV10-3 and TRBJ1-6, with 8 bases matching TRBD1. Germline CDR1 is ENHRY and CDR2 is SYGVKD. The CDR3 has 13 amino acids. V dropped 9 bases and J dropped 7; count of bases not matched to a gene: 5. The CDR3 loop reads CAIRDRQNSPLHF. CDR3 coding DNA: TGTGCCATTCGGGACAGGCAAAATTCACCCCTCCACTTT.

The genes are TRBV29-1 and TRBJ2-7; a weak D match, TRBD1 (6 bases). There are 12 residues in the CDR3. Deletions cut 6 bases from V and 2 bases from J, with 11 bases between. In germline, CDR1 is SQVTM, CDR2 ANQGSEA. The CDR3: CSVTDSTYEQYF. CDR3 DNA: TGCAGCGTAACGGACAGTACCTACGAGCAGTACTTC.

The chain is built from TRBV9 and TRBJ2-5; D is possibly TRBD2 (6 bases). This CDR3 is built from 16 residues. Looked up from germline, CDR1 is SGDLS and CDR2 is YYNGEE. The V end lost 1 base, the J end lost 2 bases, and 15 bases lay between the germline ends. The CDR3 here is CASSVTEGGYQETQYF. CDR3 nucleotide sequence: TGTGCCAGCAGCGTAACGGAGGGCGGGTATCAAGAGACCCAGTACTTC.

The rearrangement joins TRBV19 to TRBJ2-2; D may be TRBD2 (6 bases). V was trimmed by 6 bases and J by 0 bases, leaving 8 bases between them. The CDR3 totals 14 residues. CDR1 and CDR2 (germline): LNHDA, SQIVND (reference sequence). In DNA form, the CDR3 reads TGTGCCAGTAGCCAGCGGGCGAACACCGGGGAGCTGTTTTTT. Translating gives CASSQRANTGELFF.

The chain has TRBV6-2 or TRBV6-3 and TRBJ2-5, with D unresolved. CDR1 MNHEY and CDR2 SVGEGT come from the germline V gene. Trimming pared 4 bases from V and 2 bases from J, leaving 8 bases between. The CDR3 sequence is 13 residues long. CDR3 DNA: TGTGCCAGCAGTTCGGTAGAGCAAGAGACCCAGTACTTC. It translates to CASSSVEQETQYF.

As to this clone: Other nucleotide sequences in the sample specify the same CDR3. This chain uses TRBV6-5 with TRBJ1-6; D possibly corresponds to TRBD1 (5 bases). Germline V gene lookup returns CDR1 MNHEY and CDR2 SVGAGI. The CDR3 covers 13 residues. The V and J ends lost 4 bases and 7 bases respectively, with 8 bases between them. CDR3 sequence: CASSSGLNSPLHF. In nucleotides, the CDR3 is TGTGCCAGCAGTTCGGGACTAAATTCACCCCTCCACTTT.

The chain joins TRBV28 to TRBJ1-2; 7 bases are shared with TRBD1. Germline CDR1 and CDR2: MDHEN and SYDVKM. The CDR3 runs 13 residues. J gave up 4 bases and V 6 bases, and 5 bases lay outside the gene matches. CDR3 DNA sequence: TGTGCCAGCAGGGGGGACAGCCGCTATGGCTACACCTTC. It yields the protein CASRGDSRYGYTF.

This clone has ten or more counts. This rearrangement joins TRBV6-1 to TRBJ1-4, with 9 bases lining up with TRBD1. Trimming took 3 bases from V and 8 from J; bases not matched to a gene: 10. This CDR3 has 16 residues. Germline V gene sequence: CDR1 MNHNS, CDR2 SASEGT. CDR3 bases: TGTGCCAGCAGTGACAACCCCGGGACAGGGTCGGAAAAACTGTTTTTT. Protein: CASSDNPGTGSEKLFF.

In DNA, the CDR3 is TGTGCCAGCAGCTGGGTTCAGGGGGCAACTAATGAAAAACTGTTTTTT. This encodes CASSWVQGATNEKLFF. The chain couples TRBV5-6 to TRBJ1-4, with 7 bases that match TRBD1. The ends lost 3 bases at V and 0 bases at J; junction bases unmatched: 5. Germline V lookup: CDR1 SGHDT, CDR2 YYEEEE. There are 16 residues in the CDR3.

V is TRBV30 and J is TRBJ2-7, with 12 bases identical to TRBD2. Germline CDR1 GTSNPN, CDR2 SVGIG (reference sequence). This CDR3 region has 15 residues. The V and J ends lost 0 bases and 6 bases, in that order; junction bases with no gene match: 6. The CDR3 DNA sequence: TGTGCCTGGAGTGTACGACTAGCGGGGGACAGCGAGCAGTACTTC. It specifies CAWSVRLAGDSEQYF.

The CDR3 loop reads CASSYGRGGAYEQYF. The CDR3 nucleotides are TGTGCCAGCAGTTACGGGAGGGGCGGGGCCTACGAGCAGTACTTC. This chain uses TRBV6-5 with TRBJ2-7; 7 bases are shared with TRBD2. The CDR3 runs to 15 residues. The germline V gene encodes CDR1 MNHEY and CDR2 SVGAGI. Trimming removed 2 bases from V and 2 bases from J; junction bases left unmatched: 6.

Remarks on this clone: The junction departs from the called germline gene at one end, perhaps through a read error. This chain joins TRBV28 and TRBJ1-1; D might be TRBD1 (5 bases). The CDR3 spans 14 residues. Germline V gives CDR1 MDHEN, CDR2 SYDVKM. CDR3 amino acids: CASRPIGAGSGEWF. The CDR3 DNA follows: TGTGCCAGCAGGCCGATTGGGGCGGGCTCGGGAGAGTGGTTT.

This chain uses TRBV7-8 with TRBJ1-2; 8 bases are a match to TRBD1. The CDR3 loop spans 16 amino acids. Germline lookup yields CDR1 SGHVS and CDR2 FQNEAQ. The V and J ends lost 0 bases and 2 bases, in that order; junction bases with no gene match: 5. The CDR3 here is CASSLAGTGGNYGYTF. In DNA form, the CDR3 reads TGTGCCAGCAGCTTAGCAGGGACAGGAGGGAACTATGGCTACACCTTC.

The chain combines TRBV7-2 with TRBJ2-3, with 9 bases matching TRBD2. CDR3 size: 15 residues. CDR1 is SGHTA and CDR2 is FQGNSA in the germline V gene. V dropped 3 bases and J dropped 5; count of bases not matched to a gene: 6. The CDR3: CASSLTSGDKDTQYF. CDR3 DNA sequence: TGTGCCAGCAGCTTGACTAGCGGAGATAAAGATACGCAGTATTTT.

This rearrangement joins TRBV18 to TRBJ2-5; 12 bases match TRBD1. This CDR3 is 15 amino acids long. Germline assignment: CDR1 KGHSH and CDR2 LQKENI. V was pared by 3 bases and J by 4 bases, with 3 bases of the junction left unmatched. CDR3: CASSPGQGAGETQYF. The DNA for the CDR3 is TGTGCCAGCTCACCGGGACAGGGGGCAGGAGAGACCCAGTACTTC.

This chain joins TRBV6-5 and TRBJ1-5; possible D gene TRBD1, 6 bases. There are 14 residues in the CDR3. Trimming removed 6 bases from V and 7 bases from J, with 16 bases in between. Germline V gene data show CDR1 as MNHEY and CDR2 as SVGAGI. The CDR3 coding sequence is TGTGCCAGCAGAATCGGACAGAGTCAACAGCCCCAGCATTTT. Its protein product is CASRIGQSQQPQHF.

This sequence joins TRBV29-1 and TRBJ1-2, with D unresolved. This CDR3 is 12 amino acids long. With 6 bases removed from V and 4 bases from J, the gap between germline ends came to 12 bases. Looked up from germline, CDR1 is SQVTM and CDR2 is ANQGSEA. The CDR3 loop reads CSVWAKVYGYTF. In nucleotides, the CDR3 is TGCAGCGTCTGGGCGAAGGTCTATGGCTACACCTTC.

J is TRBJ2-5 and V is TRBV18, with 7 bases fitting TRBD2. The CDR3 has 15 residues. Trimming took 0 bases from V and 5 from J; bases not matched to a gene: 6. CDR1 KGHSH and CDR2 LQKENI come from the germline V gene. CDR3 region: CASSPPGGSRETQYF. The CDR3 bases are TGTGCCAGCTCACCACCGGGCGGGAGCAGGGAGACCCAGTACTTC.

This clone has just one count. V is TRBV14 and J is TRBJ2-6; 8 bases match TRBD1. The V segment lost 3 bases and the J segment 10 bases; nucleotides outside the gene matches: 5. CDR1 and CDR2 (germline): SGHDN, FVKESK. This CDR3 is 14 amino acids long. The CDR3 DNA is TGTGCCAGCAGCCAGTCAGGGGGCTGGAACGTCCTGACTTTC. Translation gives CASSQSGGWNVLTF.

The chain couples TRBV2 to TRBJ1-6, with TRBD1 matching over 8 bases. V gave up 6 bases and J gave up 9 bases; unmatched junction bases: 10. CDR3 length: 15 amino acids. Germline values: CDR1 SNHLY, CDR2 FYNNEI. The CDR3 region is CASRPGQVAGSPLHF. The CDR3 region has the DNA TGTGCCAGCAGACCGGGACAGGTCGCGGGTTCACCCCTCCACTTT. The variable domain in full, with the rest retrieved from reference TRBV2 and TRBJ1-6, is EPEVTQTPSHQVTQMGQEVILRCVPISNHLYFYWYRQILGQKVEFLVSFYNNEISEKSEIFDDQFSVERPDGSNFTLKIRSTKLEDSAMYFCASRPGQVAGSPLHFGNGTRLTVT.

The chain has TRBV10-3 and TRBJ1-1; unclear D gene. Germline V lookup: CDR1 ENHRY, CDR2 SYGVKD. This CDR3 comprises 13 residues. Trimming left V 4 bases short and J 2 bases short, with 8 bases between. CDR3 sequence reads: CAISVEGNTEAFF. The CDR3 nucleotides are TGTGCCATCAGTGTGGAGGGAAACACTGAAGCTTTCTTT.

The chain employs TRBV6-1 and TRBJ1-3; no firm D call. Trimming removed 3 bases at V and 0 bases at J, with 6 bases between. Germline V gene lookup returns CDR1 MNHNS and CDR2 SASEGT. This CDR3 is built from 14 residues. In DNA form, the CDR3 reads TGTGCCAGCAGTGAGAGGAGCTCTGGAAACACCATATATTTT. It is translated as CASSERSSGNTIYF.